These 29 T cell receptor beta chains were all obtained from the same sample, sequenced in a study of T-cell reconstitution after alpha-beta-depleted transplantation in children. Unique molecular identifiers were built into the TCRbeta library. TCRdb re-analysed the PCR reads in MiXCR, keeping a single row per CDR3 protein. The sample shows fewer than 400,000 distinct CDR3 sequences, about a fifth of them seen only once. The sequenced sample was PBMCs from the stem cell graft donor, obtained from the stem cell graft. The receptors were sampled from a human donor who donated a stem cell graft to a child with acute myeloid leukemia.

V and J are TRBV10-3 and TRBJ1-2, with TRBD1 as a possible D gene (6 bases). The length of the CDR3 is 15 residues. Germline-derived CDR1 and CDR2 are ENHRY and SYGVKD. V lost 6 bases and J lost 0, with 14 bases in between. The CDR3 sequence is CAISNGTITNYGYTF. For the CDR3, the DNA is TGTGCCATCAGCAACGGGACAATCACTAACTATGGCTACACCTTC.

This clonotype has ten or more counts. V is TRBV12-3 or TRBV12-4 and J is TRBJ2-2; the D gene is possibly TRBD1 (6 bases). The CDR3 has 14 amino acids. Trimming shortened V by 2 bases and J by 5 bases, and 9 bases separated the two germline ends. CDR3: CASSLTGRTGELFF. Here the CDR3 DNA reads TGTGCCAGCAGTTTAACAGGGAGAACCGGGGAGCTGTTTTTT.

The chain carries TRBV4-3 and TRBJ1-4; D is uncertain. The germline gives CDR1 LGHNA, CDR2 YSLEER. V was trimmed by 0 bases and J by 0 bases, leaving 5 bases between them. This CDR3 is built from 15 residues. The CDR3 spells CASSQERTTNEKLFF. The CDR3 bases are TGCGCCAGCAGCCAAGAACGGACAACTAATGAAAAACTGTTTTTT.

This clonotype has more than one count but fewer than ten. Written as DNA, the CDR3 is TGTGCCAGCAGCTTAGTCCCGGGGGCCGGGGAGCTGTTTTTT. As protein: CASSLVPGAGELFF. The chain employs TRBV7-2 and TRBJ2-2; D is perhaps TRBD2 (6 bases). Trimming pared 1 base from V and 6 bases from J, leaving 9 bases between. The V gene's germline CDR1 is SGHTA and CDR2 FQGNSA. The CDR3 length is 14 residues.

In this sample, this clonotype turned up a few times. The V gene is TRBV5-1, the J gene TRBJ2-7, with 8 nucleotides matching TRBD1. The CDR3 is 15 amino acids. V lost 3 bases, J lost 4 bases, and 9 bases stayed unmatched. Germline lookup yields CDR1 SGHRS and CDR2 YFSETQ. CDR3 protein: CASSYGQGPTYEQYF. CDR3 nucleotide sequence: TGCGCCAGCAGCTACGGACAGGGTCCAACATACGAGCAGTACTTC.

In this sample, this clonotype turned up a few times. This chain uses TRBV6-1 with TRBJ2-2; 10 nucleotides line up with TRBD2. The CDR3 has 15 residues. Germline CDR1 reads MNHNS; CDR2 reads SASEGT. The ends lost 6 bases at V and 6 bases at J; junction bases unmatched: 7. Here the CDR3 reads CASSIGLAVAGELFF. The CDR3 DNA reads as TGTGCCAGCAGCATCGGACTAGCGGTTGCCGGGGAGCTGTTTTTT.

This clonotype was counted at least ten times. The gene calls are TRBV5-1 and TRBJ2-7, with 8 bases aligning to TRBD1. Unmatched junction bases numbered 9, after V lost 4 bases and J lost 3 bases. The length of the CDR3 is 15 residues. Per germline, CDR1 SGHRS and CDR2 YFSETQ. The CDR3 DNA sequence: TGCGCCAGCAGCCTCTTCCAGGGGGCGAACTACGAGCAGTACTTC. It is translated as CASSLFQGANYEQYF.

This clonotype was observed a handful of times. J is TRBJ2-1 and V is TRBV7-9; no definite D call. V was pared by 2 bases and J by 9 bases, with 17 bases between. Germline-derived CDR1 and CDR2 are SEHNR and FQNEAQ (reference sequence). The CDR3 is 15 amino acids. The CDR3 here is CASSLSLQKGSEQFF. The DNA for the CDR3 is TGTGCCAGCAGCTTAAGTTTGCAGAAGGGAAGTGAGCAGTTCTTC.

CDR3 nucleotides: TGTGCCACCCACAGGGGGACCTCCTACGAGCAGTACTTC. This translates into CATHRGTSYEQYF. This rearrangement joins TRBV2 to TRBJ2-7, with 8 bases identical to TRBD1. The CDR3 sequence is 13 residues long. In germline, CDR1 is SNHLY, CDR2 FYNNEI. Unmatched junction bases numbered 5, after V lost 10 bases and J lost 0 bases.

This chain links TRBV5-1 with TRBJ2-1, with D possibly TRBD2 on 6 matching bases. This CDR3 region has 14 residues. Trimming shortened V by 4 bases and J by 9 bases, and 17 bases separated the two germline ends. The germline gives CDR1 SGHRS, CDR2 YFSETQ. CDR3 bases: TGCGCCAGCAGCCTTTCCCCCAGCGGGCTTGAGCAGTTCTTC. It encodes CASSLSPSGLEQFF.

The rearrangement links TRBV4-1 to TRBJ2-3, with D perhaps given as TRBD1 or TRBD2 (5 bases each). The CDR3 runs 15 residues. Trimming stripped 1 base from V and 4 bases from J, with 12 bases between. Germline CDR1 and CDR2: MGHRA and YSYEKL. The CDR3 region has the DNA TGCGCCAGCAGCCAAGTGGCTAGAGGGGCAGATACGCAGTATTTT. Translating it yields CASSQVARGADTQYF.

The chain employs TRBV15 and TRBJ2-3, with 10 bases fitting TRBD1. The CDR3 spans 18 residues. Germline V gene sequence: CDR1 LNHNV, CDR2 YYDKDF (reference sequence). V was clipped by 1 base and J by 3 bases; unmatched bases: 10. The CDR3 is CATSRVYWDRGVTDTQYF. The CDR3 DNA reads TGTGCCACCAGCAGAGTATATTGGGACAGGGGAGTTACAGATACGCAGTATTTT.

This clonotype was observed a handful of times. The V call is TRBV24-1, the J call TRBJ2-4, with D tentatively TRBD2 (7 bases). In germline, CDR1 is KGHDR, CDR2 SFDVKD. This CDR3 is 13 amino acids long. V gave up 1 base and J gave up 15 bases, with 15 bases separating them. CDR3 residues: CATSDFPGGPGYF. The CDR3 DNA is TGTGCCACCAGTGATTTCCCCGGGGGGCCTGGGTACTTC.

The genes are TRBV20-1 and TRBJ2-6; D call uncertain. The CDR3 runs 16 residues. Germline loops: CDR1 DFQATT, CDR2 SNEGSKA (reference sequence). Trimming stripped 5 bases from V and 0 bases from J, with 14 bases between. The CDR3 loop reads CSAPLGGNSGANVLTF. CDR3 sequence (DNA): TGCAGTGCTCCCCTCGGTGGAAACTCTGGGGCCAACGTCCTGACTTTC.

The V call is TRBV7-6, the J call TRBJ2-1, with TRBD2 matching over 14 bases. The CDR3 runs to 18 residues. Germline assignment: CDR1 SGHVS and CDR2 FNYEAQ. Trimming at V came to 1 base and at J to 8 bases, leaving 10 bases not matched to a gene. CDR3 protein: CASSLGPGTSGSTDEQFF. CDR3 bases: TGTGCCAGCAGCTTAGGTCCCGGGACTAGCGGGAGTACGGATGAGCAGTTCTTC.

Remarks on this clonotype: Since a much larger clone is just one base distant, this may be a read error. CDR3 amino acids: CASSLWRGAKKLFF. DNA for the CDR3: TGTGCCAGCAGTTTGTGGCGGGGGGCCAAAAAACTGTTTTTT. V gene TRBV27 combines with J gene TRBJ1-4; D possibly corresponds to TRBD1 (6 bases). Germline values: CDR1 MNHEY, CDR2 SMNVEV (reference sequence). Trimming removed 3 bases at V and 9 bases at J, with 14 bases between. There are 14 residues in the CDR3.

The chain joins TRBV12-5 to TRBJ2-1; D not resolved. The germline gives CDR1 LGHNT, CDR2 FRNRAP. V lost 6 bases and J 6 bases, leaving 12 bases between the germline ends. CDR3 length: 13 amino acids. CDR3 protein: CASGNRNGNEQFF. The CDR3 coding sequence is TGTGCTAGTGGGAACAGAAACGGCAATGAGCAGTTCTTC.

V and J are TRBV6-1 and TRBJ1-5; D remains ambiguous. Trimming took 4 bases from V and 4 from J, leaving 8 bases between them. The germline V gene has CDR1 MNHNS and CDR2 SASEGT. The CDR3 covers 13 residues. CDR3 amino acids: CASSVVGNQPQHF. The CDR3 DNA reads as TGTGCCAGCAGTGTTGTGGGGAATCAGCCCCAGCATTTT.

This CDR3 reads CASSPSGRGPDHEQFF. The DNA for the CDR3 is TGTGCCAGCAGTCCTAGCGGGAGAGGCCCCGACCATGAGCAGTTCTTC. The V gene is TRBV28, the J gene TRBJ2-1, with 10 bases identical to TRBD2. The germline gives CDR1 MDHEN, CDR2 SYDVKM. CDR3 size: 16 residues. J was trimmed by 8 bases and V by 5 bases; bases with no gene match: 12.

J is TRBJ2-3 and V is TRBV7-3; perhaps D is TRBD1 or TRBD2 (5 bases each). CDR1 is SGHTA, CDR2 FQGTGA, per germline. V was clipped by 8 bases and J by 2 bases, with 11 bases between them. The CDR3 loop spans 13 amino acids. The CDR3 loop reads CASGRDDTDTQYF. CDR3 DNA: TGTGCCAGCGGCAGGGACGACACAGATACGCAGTATTTT.

This clonotype came up a few times. The chain joins TRBV12-3 or TRBV12-4 to TRBJ2-5, with unresolved D. Trimming removed 3 bases from V and 3 bases from J, with 5 bases in between. This CDR3 has 12 amino acids. DNA for the CDR3: TGTGCCAGCAGTTTCTACGAAGAGACCCAGTACTTC. Translating it yields CASSFYEETQYF.

V is TRBV24-1 and J is TRBJ2-2; 14 bases line up with TRBD2. This CDR3 has 18 residues. V gave up 3 bases and J gave up 2 bases; unmatched junction bases: 4. Germline CDR1 and CDR2: KGHDR and SFDVKD. The CDR3 here is CATSDETSGRANTGELFF. Here the CDR3 DNA reads TGTGCCACCAGTGATGAGACTAGCGGGAGGGCCAACACCGGGGAGCTGTTTTTT.

The chain recombines TRBV24-1 with TRBJ2-1, with TRBD2 identical over 8 bases. This CDR3 is 16 amino acids long. V lost 4 bases, J lost 6 bases, and 10 bases stayed unmatched. Germline V CDR1 and CDR2: KGHDR, SFDVKD. Written as DNA, the CDR3 is TGTGCCACCAGTGAACCGAGCGGGAGTGCGCGCAATGAGCAGTTCTTC. Translated, it gives CATSEPSGSARNEQFF.

This clonotype was recorded a few times. The chain couples TRBV7-3 to TRBJ2-1; 8 bases line up with TRBD2. The CDR3 extends over 15 amino acids. Germline-derived CDR1 and CDR2 are SGHTA and FQGTGA. V dropped 4 bases and J dropped 9; count of bases not matched to a gene: 11. The CDR3 region is CASSSLSGKGGEQFF. CDR3 nucleotides: TGTGCCAGCAGCTCTCTTAGCGGGAAAGGGGGTGAGCAGTTCTTC.

A few counts support this clonotype. The V call is TRBV28, the J call TRBJ2-1; D is tentatively TRBD1 or TRBD2 (5 bases each). The CDR3 is 13 amino acids. V dropped 11 bases and J dropped 8 bases, with 19 bases sitting between them. Per the germline V gene, CDR1 is MDHEN and CDR2 is SYDVKM. CDR3 sequence (DNA): TGTGCCGTCCGGGACCCTTCGAGCTATGAGCAGTTCTTC. This codes for CAVRDPSSYEQFF.

This clonotype was seen more than once but under ten times. The J gene is TRBJ1-1, the V gene TRBV20-1, with a possible D match to TRBD1 (6 bases). The CDR3 sequence is 14 residues long. The germline V gene encodes CDR1 DFQATT and CDR2 SNEGSKA (reference sequence). V was cut by 1 base and J by 0 bases, with 9 bases left in between. CDR3 residues: CSARVEGVNTEAFF. Written as DNA, the CDR3 is TGCAGTGCTAGAGTGGAGGGGGTGAACACTGAAGCTTTCTTT.

This clonotype was observed at least ten times. The chain has TRBV4-1 and TRBJ2-1; possible D gene TRBD2, 6 bases. Looked up from germline, CDR1 is MGHRA and CDR2 is YSYEKL. The CDR3 is 17 amino acids. V gave up 0 bases and J gave up 2 bases, with 14 bases separating them. The CDR3 reads CASSQDPAGLPYNEQFF. CDR3 in DNA: TGCGCCAGCAGCCAAGATCCTGCGGGATTGCCCTACAATGAGCAGTTCTTC.

This clonotype was counted only a few times. CDR3 coding DNA: TGTGCCAGCAGCGCCCTTAGGACCAACAATGAGCAGTTCTTC. Translated: CASSALRTNNEQFF. J is TRBJ2-1 and V is TRBV7-2, with D uncertain. The CDR3 is 14 residues long. Germline values: CDR1 SGHTA, CDR2 FQGNSA. V lost 5 bases to trimming and J lost 5 bases, with 13 bases between them.

The chain carries TRBV29-1 and TRBJ2-4; D remains unclear. Trimming removed 5 bases from V and 0 bases from J, with 11 bases in between. The CDR3 contains 14 residues. The germline V gene has CDR1 SQVTM and CDR2 ANQGSEA. This CDR3 reads CSVLGGLAKNIQYF. In DNA, the CDR3 is TGCAGCGTTTTAGGCGGCTTAGCCAAAAACATTCAGTACTTC.